A single sample gave rise to the 16 T cell receptor beta chains below, sequenced in a study of blood T cell repertoires in COVID-19. Some clones are missing from TCRdb's copy, which holds only in-frame ones; the method was immunoSEQ multiplex PCR. The sample gives about 400,000 clones, approximately 86% of which show up once; around 2.1% is in the top ten. Sequencing was done on a sample of PBMCs or T cells enriched from blood (not recorded which). These receptors were taken from a middle-aged woman with acute COVID-19.

This clone was seen only once. The rearrangement uses TRBV3-1 (or the pseudogene TRBV3-2) and TRBJ2-5; D ambiguous. The CDR3 covers 17 residues. The ends were cut back, 0 bases at V and 2 bases at J, with 16 bases in the middle. Germline CDR1 LGHDT, CDR2 YNNKEL (reference sequence). DNA for the CDR3: TGTGCCAGCAGCCAAGAATCCGTTGGGCTGGCACAAGAGACCCAGTACTTC. Its translation is CASSQESVGLAQETQYF.

This clone came up once. This sequence joins TRBV12-3 or TRBV12-4 and TRBJ1-1, with D perhaps TRBD1 (5 bases). V was shortened by 7 bases and J by 0 bases, with 9 bases between the two germline ends. This CDR3 has 13 amino acids. CDR3: CASTQGMNTEAFF. The CDR3 DNA reads TGTGCCAGCACTCAGGGAATGAACACTGAAGCTTTCTTT.

The CDR3 sequence: CASSLASTGDMTQYF. CDR3 nucleotide sequence: TGTGCCAGCAGCTTAGCCTCGACAGGGGATATGACCCAGTACTTC. This chain links TRBV7-9 with TRBJ2-5; TRBD1 matches at 8 bases. Per germline, CDR1 SEHNR and CDR2 FQNEAQ (reference sequence). CDR3 length: 15 residues. The ends lost 0 bases at V and 7 bases at J; junction bases unmatched: 7.

This chain's CDR3 is CASSLLWTNIYEQYF. In DNA, the CDR3 is TGCGCCAGCAGCTTGTTATGGACTAACATCTACGAGCAGTACTTC. The chain combines TRBV5-1 with TRBJ2-7; D is perhaps TRBD2 (6 bases). V lost 1 base, J lost 3 bases, and 14 bases lay in between. The CDR3 runs 15 residues. CDR1 is SGHRS, CDR2 YFSETQ, per germline. The variable domain in full, completed from reference TRBV5-1 and TRBJ2-7, reads KAGVTQTPRYLIKTRGQQVTLSCSPISGHRSVSWYQQTPGQGLQFLFEYFSETQRNKGNFPGRFSGRQFSNSRSEMNVSTLELGDSALYLCASSLLWTNIYEQYFGPGTRLTVT.

This clone came up a few times. V and J are TRBV5-1 and TRBJ2-7, with TRBD1 matching over 11 bases. Unmatched junction bases numbered 6, after V lost 1 base and J lost 6 bases. The CDR3 extends over 15 amino acids. CDR1 is SGHRS and CDR2 is YFSETQ in the germline V gene. This chain's CDR3 is CASSLSAGTGGEQYF. The CDR3 DNA is TGCGCCAGCAGCTTGAGCGCCGGGACAGGGGGCGAGCAGTACTTC.

V gene TRBV11-2 combines with J gene TRBJ2-5; 7 bases fit TRBD2. Trimming at V came to 5 bases and at J to 6 bases, leaving 9 bases not matched to a gene. The germline V gene has CDR1 SGHAT and CDR2 FQNNGV. The CDR3 runs to 14 residues. The CDR3 DNA is TGTGCCAGCAGCCTATCCGGGGGGACGCAGACCCAGTACTTC. Translating gives CASSLSGGTQTQYF.

The rearrangement joins TRBV15 to TRBJ2-3; the D gene is possibly TRBD1 (5 bases). V lost 5 bases to trimming and J lost 0 bases, with 15 bases between them. Per the germline V gene, CDR1 is LNHNV and CDR2 is YYDKDF (reference sequence). This CDR3 spans 16 amino acids. The CDR3 nucleotides are TGTGCCACCAGCGGCAGGGAATATGATAGCACAGATACGCAGTATTTT. Residues: CATSGREYDSTDTQYF.

The CDR3 DNA is TGTGCCAGCAGCGTAGTGGCGGGGGCCTCCTACAATGAGCAGTTCTTC. It yields the protein CASSVVAGASYNEQFF. The chain recombines TRBV9 with TRBJ2-1, with D possibly TRBD2 on 7 matching bases. This CDR3 spans 16 amino acids. Trimming took 0 bases from V and 0 from J, leaving 10 bases between them. Germline V CDR1 and CDR2: SGDLS, YYNGEE. The whole variable domain, filled in from reference TRBV9 and TRBJ2-1, reads DSGVTQTPKHLITATGQRVTLRCSPRSGDLSVYWYQQSLDQGLQFLIQYYNGEERAKGNILERFSAQQFPDLHSELNLSSLELGDSALYFCASSVVAGASYNEQFFGPGTRLTVL.

This chain joins TRBV7-9 and TRBJ2-2, with D uncertain. This CDR3 is built from 13 residues. V was clipped by 5 bases and J by 0 bases, with 4 bases between them. Germline V lookup: CDR1 SEHNR, CDR2 FQNEAQ (reference sequence). Here the CDR3 DNA reads TGTGCCAGCAGCCCTACGAACACCGGGGAGCTGTTTTTT. Encoded protein: CASSPTNTGELFF.

CDR3 in amino acids: CASSWTGTDLLKTQYF. In nucleotides, the CDR3 is TGCGCCAGCAGCTGGACCGGGACAGACCTCCTTAAGACCCAGTACTTC. V and J are TRBV5-1 and TRBJ2-5; TRBD1 matches 7 bases. The germline V gene encodes CDR1 SGHRS and CDR2 YFSETQ. The V and J ends lost 3 bases and 6 bases, in that order; junction bases with no gene match: 14. The CDR3 totals 16 residues.

The chain uses TRBV5-1 and TRBJ2-7; a weak D match, TRBD1 (6 bases). Trimming shortened V by 4 bases and J by 2 bases, and 13 bases separated the two germline ends. The CDR3 has 14 amino acids. CDR1 and CDR2 from the germline V gene are SGHRS and YFSETQ. CDR3 nucleotide sequence: TGCGCCAGCAGCGCTAACCAGGGGCCCTACGAGCAGTACTTC. This sequence encodes CASSANQGPYEQYF.

Points on this clone: One junction end does not reproduce the germline sequence, and a read error may be involved. The CDR3 nucleotides are TGTGCCAGCTCCCCACAGAACGGGCCTGCGGGATACGAGCAGTACTTC. This sequence encodes CASSPQNGPAGYEQYF. This chain links TRBV18 with TRBJ2-7; tentative D call: TRBD2 (6 bases). This CDR3 contains 16 residues. Germline CDR1 KGHSH, CDR2 LQKENI.

This chain joins TRBV30 and TRBJ1-3, with D unresolved. CDR3 length: 11 amino acids. Germline CDR1 GTSNPN, CDR2 SVGIG (reference sequence). V shed 3 bases and J shed 10 bases, with 10 bases lying between them. CDR3 protein: CAWRTSGTIYF. The CDR3 region has the DNA TGTGCCTGGAGAACTTCCGGGACCATATATTTT.

The chain combines TRBV6-5 with TRBJ2-1; 15 bases are a match to TRBD2. The CDR3 totals 16 residues. With V trimmed by 2 bases and J by 4 bases, 0 bases remained unmatched. The germline V gene has CDR1 MNHEY and CDR2 SVGAGI. The CDR3 bases are TGTGCCAGCAGTTACGGACTAGCGGGGGGGTACAATGAGCAGTTCTTC. Its protein product is CASSYGLAGGYNEQFF.

The chain joins TRBV13 to TRBJ2-1, with 10 bases lining up with TRBD1. V gave up 5 bases and J gave up 7 bases; unmatched junction bases: 14. Germline-derived CDR1 and CDR2 are PRHDT and FYEKMQ (reference sequence). The CDR3 covers 17 residues. CDR3 sequence (DNA): TGTGCCAGCAGCCCCCAGACCGGGACAGGGGTGAGAAATGAGCAGTTCTTC. Residues: CASSPQTGTGVRNEQFF. The full variable domain, in which reference TRBV13 and TRBJ2-1 provide the parts outside the CDR3, is AAGVIQSPRHLIKEKRETATLKCYPIPRHDTVYWYQQGPGQDPQFLISFYEKMQSDKGSIPDRFSAQQFSDYHSELNMSSLELGDSALYFCASSPQTGTGVRNEQFFGPGTRLTVL.

The genes are TRBV6-5 and TRBJ1-2; the D gene is possibly TRBD1 (6 bases). The CDR3 totals 13 residues. V was clipped by 6 bases and J by 8 bases, with 16 bases between them. The V gene's germline CDR1 is MNHEY and CDR2 SVGAGI. CDR3 sequence (DNA): TGTGCCAGCAGGAGAGGCAGGGGACGGGGCTACACCTTC. This encodes CASRRGRGRGYTF.